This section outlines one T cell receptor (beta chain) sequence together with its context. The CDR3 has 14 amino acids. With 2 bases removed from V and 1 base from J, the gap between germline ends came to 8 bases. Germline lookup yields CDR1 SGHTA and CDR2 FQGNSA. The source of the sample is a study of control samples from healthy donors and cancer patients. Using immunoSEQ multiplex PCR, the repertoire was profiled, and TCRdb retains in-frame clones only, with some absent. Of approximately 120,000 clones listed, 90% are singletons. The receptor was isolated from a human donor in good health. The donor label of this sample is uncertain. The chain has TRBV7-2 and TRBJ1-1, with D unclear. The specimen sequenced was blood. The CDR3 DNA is TGTGCCAGCAGCTTAATATCATCGAACACTGAAGCTTTCTTT. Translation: CASSLISSNTEAFF.